This TCR beta chain was captured by sequencing in a study of OX40 agonist ivuxolimab in advanced cancers. Looking at the study overall: Partial responses were recorded for three patients, including one with hepatocellular carcinoma and two with cutaneous melanoma. Findings and limits, study-wide: At 0.1 to 3.0 mg/kg, clonal expansion of CD4+ and CD8+ blood T cells had occurred by week 6. Averaging showed that CD8+ T cells had more expanded clones than CD4+ did.

V gave up 5 bases and J gave up 9 bases; unmatched junction bases: 13. Looked up from germline, CDR1 is MDHEN and CDR2 is SYDVKM. This CDR3 comprises 15 residues. Clones were read by immunoSEQ multiplex PCR, and TCRdb kept only the in-frame ones, dropping some. Here the sample spans 65,000 to 95,000 clones, around 92% being singletons. Worth noting for this clone: Its specificity is not known.

Patients with autoimmune history or systemic immunosuppression were excluded. The receptor's source is an adult with an advanced solid tumor such as melanoma, head and neck, liver or kidney cancer. The sample consisted of CD4+ or CD8+ T cells sorted from blood, taken in a trial of the OX40 agonist ivuxolimab. This chain uses TRBV28 with TRBJ2-3; TRBD2 matches at 8 bases. CDR3 nucleotide sequence: TGTGCCAGCAGTGGGGGACTAGTAACGGGAATGACGCAGTATTTT. It translates to CASSGGLVTGMTQYF.